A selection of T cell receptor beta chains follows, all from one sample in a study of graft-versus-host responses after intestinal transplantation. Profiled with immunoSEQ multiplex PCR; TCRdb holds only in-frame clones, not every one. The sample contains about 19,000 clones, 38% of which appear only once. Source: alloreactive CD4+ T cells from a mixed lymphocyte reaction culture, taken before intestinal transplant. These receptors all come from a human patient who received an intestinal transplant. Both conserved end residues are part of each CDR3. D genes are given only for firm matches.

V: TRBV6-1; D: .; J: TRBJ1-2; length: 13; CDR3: CASSDRGSYGYTF
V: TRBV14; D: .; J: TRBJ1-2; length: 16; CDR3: CASSQDRGWWDYGYTF
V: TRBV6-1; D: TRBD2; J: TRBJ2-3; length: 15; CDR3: CASKLAGGPVDTQYF
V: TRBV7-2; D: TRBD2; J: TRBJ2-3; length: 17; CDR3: CASSSRRLAGGPDTQYF
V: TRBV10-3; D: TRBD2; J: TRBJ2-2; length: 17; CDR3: CAIRGTSGGPYTGELFF
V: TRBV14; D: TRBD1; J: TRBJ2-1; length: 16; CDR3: CASSQFSKGARNEQFF
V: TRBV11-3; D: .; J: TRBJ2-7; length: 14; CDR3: CASSLRASGVEQYF
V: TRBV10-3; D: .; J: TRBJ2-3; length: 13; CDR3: CAISGGGTDTQYF
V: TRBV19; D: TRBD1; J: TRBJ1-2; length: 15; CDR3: CASSIEGQGAGGYTF
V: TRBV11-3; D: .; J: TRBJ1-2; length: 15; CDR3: CASSLAGNVGYGYTF
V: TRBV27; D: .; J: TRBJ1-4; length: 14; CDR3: CASSLGTWGEKLFF
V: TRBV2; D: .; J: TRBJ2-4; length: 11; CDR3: CASSPQNIQYF
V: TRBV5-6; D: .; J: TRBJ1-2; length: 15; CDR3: CASSTLSGGNYGYTF
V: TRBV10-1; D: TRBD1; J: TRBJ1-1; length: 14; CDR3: CASSQAGGISEAFF
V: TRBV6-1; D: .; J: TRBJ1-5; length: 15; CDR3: CASSEALRGNQPQHF
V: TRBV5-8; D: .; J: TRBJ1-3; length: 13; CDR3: CASSEWTVNTIYF
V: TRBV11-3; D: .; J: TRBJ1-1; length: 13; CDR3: CASSLEANTEAFF
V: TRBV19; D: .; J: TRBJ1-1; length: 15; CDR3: CASSDGARPNTEAFF
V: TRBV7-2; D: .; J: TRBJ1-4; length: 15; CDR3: CASSLVGSRGEKLFF
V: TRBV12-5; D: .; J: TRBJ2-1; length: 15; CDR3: CASGLVPEGIAEQFF
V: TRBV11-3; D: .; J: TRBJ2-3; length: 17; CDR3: CASNPTLGGVLTDTQYF
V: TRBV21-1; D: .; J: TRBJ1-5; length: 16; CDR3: CASSKEDRGRGQPQHF
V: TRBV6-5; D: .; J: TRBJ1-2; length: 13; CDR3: CASSFGPNYGYTF
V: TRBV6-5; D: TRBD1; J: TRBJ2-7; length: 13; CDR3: CASMEDRGHEQYF
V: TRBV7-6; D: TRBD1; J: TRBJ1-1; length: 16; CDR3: CASSSRQGVFDTEAFF
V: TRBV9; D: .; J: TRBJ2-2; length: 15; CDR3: CASSAEGGRTGELFF
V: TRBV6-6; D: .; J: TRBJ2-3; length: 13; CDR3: CASSYSGGYTQYF
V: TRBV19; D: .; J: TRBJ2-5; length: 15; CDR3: CASSIVDTVTKTQYF
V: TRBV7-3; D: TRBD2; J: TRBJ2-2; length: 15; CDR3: CASSPGLAGPGELFF
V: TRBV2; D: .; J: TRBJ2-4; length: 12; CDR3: CASSEGRLLIYF
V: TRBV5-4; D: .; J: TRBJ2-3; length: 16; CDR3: CASSLDGGRRVDTQYF
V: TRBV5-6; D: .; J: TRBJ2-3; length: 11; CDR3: CASSLRDTQYF
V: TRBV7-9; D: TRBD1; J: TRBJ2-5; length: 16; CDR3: CASSTTGTARRETQYF
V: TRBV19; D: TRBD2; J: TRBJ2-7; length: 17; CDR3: CASSRSGLAGGPYEQYF
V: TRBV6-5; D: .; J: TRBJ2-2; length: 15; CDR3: CASKVVGTNTGELFF
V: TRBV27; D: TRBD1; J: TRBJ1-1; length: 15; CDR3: CASSLGTGGNTEAFF
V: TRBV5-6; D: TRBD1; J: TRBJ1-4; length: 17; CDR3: CASSKWDRVSSVGKLFF
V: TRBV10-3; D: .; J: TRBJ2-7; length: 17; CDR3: CAISEPPKRTWVGEQYF
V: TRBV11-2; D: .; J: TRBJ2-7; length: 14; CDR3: CASSRTTGPYEQYF
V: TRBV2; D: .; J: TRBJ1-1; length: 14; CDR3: CASSVGTLNTEAFF
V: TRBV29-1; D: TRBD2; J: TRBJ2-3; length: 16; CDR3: CSVERRLAGGTDTQYF
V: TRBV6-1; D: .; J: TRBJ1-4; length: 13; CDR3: CASSRGTGEKLFF
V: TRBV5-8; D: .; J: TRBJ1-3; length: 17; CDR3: CASSSPGTRSSGNTIYF